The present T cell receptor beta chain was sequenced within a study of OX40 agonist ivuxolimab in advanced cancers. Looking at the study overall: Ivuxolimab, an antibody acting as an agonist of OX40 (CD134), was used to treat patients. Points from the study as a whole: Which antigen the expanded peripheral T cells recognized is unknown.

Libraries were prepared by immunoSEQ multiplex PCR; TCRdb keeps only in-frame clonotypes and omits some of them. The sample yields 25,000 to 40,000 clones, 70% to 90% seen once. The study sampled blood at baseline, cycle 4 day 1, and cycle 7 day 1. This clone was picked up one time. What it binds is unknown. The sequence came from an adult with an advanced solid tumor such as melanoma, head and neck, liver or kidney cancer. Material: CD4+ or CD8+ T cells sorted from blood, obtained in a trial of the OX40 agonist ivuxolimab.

In DNA form, the CDR3 reads TGCGCCAGCAGCCGGGACAGGGCCTCGAACACCGGGGAGCTGTTTTTT. It specifies CASSRDRASNTGELFF. This chain joins TRBV4-1 and TRBJ2-2, with 9 bases matching TRBD1. The CDR3 spans 16 residues. Per germline, CDR1 MGHRA and CDR2 YSYEKL. After removal of 4 bases from V and 0 bases from J, the junction contained 3 bases not matched to a gene.